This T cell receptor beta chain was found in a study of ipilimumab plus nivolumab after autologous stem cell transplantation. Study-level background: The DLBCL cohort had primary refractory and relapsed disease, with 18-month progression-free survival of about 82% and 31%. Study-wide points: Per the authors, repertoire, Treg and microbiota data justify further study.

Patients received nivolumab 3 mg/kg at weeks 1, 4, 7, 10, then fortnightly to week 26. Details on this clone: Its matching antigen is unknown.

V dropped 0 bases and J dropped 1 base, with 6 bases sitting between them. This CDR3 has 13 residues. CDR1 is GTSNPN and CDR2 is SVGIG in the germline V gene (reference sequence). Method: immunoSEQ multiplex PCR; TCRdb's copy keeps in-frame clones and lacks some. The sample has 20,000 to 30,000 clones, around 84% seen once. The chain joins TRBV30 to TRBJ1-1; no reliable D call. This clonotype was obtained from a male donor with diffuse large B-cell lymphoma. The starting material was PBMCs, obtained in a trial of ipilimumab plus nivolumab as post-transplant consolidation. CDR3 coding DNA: TGTGCCTGGAGTGTACGAGGGAACACTGAAGCTTTCTTT. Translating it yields CAWSVRGNTEAFF.